This T cell receptor (beta chain) stems from a study of OX40 agonist ivuxolimab in advanced cancers. Study-level background: Among those treated, three patients had partial responses, one with hepatocellular carcinoma and two with cutaneous melanoma.

The assay was immunoSEQ multiplex PCR, and TCRdb's table has in-frame clones only and misses some. The sample shows 45,000 to 65,000 clones, roughly 86% of them seen only once. Autoimmune disease history or systemic immunosuppression led to patient exclusion. About this clone: The target antigen is unknown.

Study outcomes and limitations: CD4+ and CD8+ blood T cells expanded clonally by week 6 at 0.1 to 3.0 mg/kg. Which antigen the expanded peripheral T cells recognized is unknown.

V was cut by 3 bases and J by 4 bases, with 7 bases left in between. CDR1 and CDR2 (germline): DFQATT, SNEGSKA (reference sequence). CDR3 size: 11 residues. The TCR comes from an adult with an advanced solid tumor such as melanoma, head and neck, liver or kidney cancer. The rearrangement links TRBV20-1 to TRBJ2-7; no clear D gene. This specimen was CD4+ or CD8+ T cells sorted from blood, taken in a trial of the OX40 agonist ivuxolimab. The CDR3 DNA follows: TGCAGTGCTAGTCCTCTGTACGAGCAGTACTTC. Protein: CSASPLYEQYF.